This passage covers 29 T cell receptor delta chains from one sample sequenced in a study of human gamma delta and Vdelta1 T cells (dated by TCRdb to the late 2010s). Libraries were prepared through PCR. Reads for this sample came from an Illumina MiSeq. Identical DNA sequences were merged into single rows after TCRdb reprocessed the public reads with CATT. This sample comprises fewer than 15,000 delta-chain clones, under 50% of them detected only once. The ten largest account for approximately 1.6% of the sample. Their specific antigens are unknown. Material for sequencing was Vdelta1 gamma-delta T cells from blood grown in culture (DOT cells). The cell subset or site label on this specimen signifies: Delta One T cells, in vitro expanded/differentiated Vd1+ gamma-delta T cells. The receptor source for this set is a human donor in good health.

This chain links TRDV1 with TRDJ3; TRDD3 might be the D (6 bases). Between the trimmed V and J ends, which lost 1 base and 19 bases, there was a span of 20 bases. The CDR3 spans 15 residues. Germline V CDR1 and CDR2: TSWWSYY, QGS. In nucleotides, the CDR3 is TGTGCTCTTGGGGAACAGGTCAAGAGCTGGGGACCCATGTTTTTC. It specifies CALGEQVKSWGPMFF.

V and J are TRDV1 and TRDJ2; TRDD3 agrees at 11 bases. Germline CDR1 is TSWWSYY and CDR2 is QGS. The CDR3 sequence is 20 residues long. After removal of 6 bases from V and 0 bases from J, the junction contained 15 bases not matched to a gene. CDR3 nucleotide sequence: TGTGCTCTTGGAGATTTCCTACCCGTACTGGGGGATACTTTGACAGCACAACTCTTCTTT. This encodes CALGDFLPVLGDTLTAQLFF.

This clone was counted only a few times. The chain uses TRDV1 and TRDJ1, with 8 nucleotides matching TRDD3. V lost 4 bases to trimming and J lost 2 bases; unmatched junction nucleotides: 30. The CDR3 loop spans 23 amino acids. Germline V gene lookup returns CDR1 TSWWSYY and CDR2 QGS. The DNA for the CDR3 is TGTGCTCTTGGGGGGACTTATCGACCACCTATGAATTACTGGGGGTCACAAACCGATAAACTCATCTTT. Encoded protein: CALGGTYRPPMNYWGSQTDKLIF.

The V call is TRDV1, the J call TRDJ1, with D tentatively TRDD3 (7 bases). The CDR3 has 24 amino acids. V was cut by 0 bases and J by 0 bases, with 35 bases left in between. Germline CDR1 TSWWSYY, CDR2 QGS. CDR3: CALGELFLDERGRRRGMYTDKLIF. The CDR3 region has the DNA TGTGCTCTTGGGGAACTATTCCTAGACGAACGGGGGAGACGGAGGGGGATGTACACCGATAAACTCATCTTT.

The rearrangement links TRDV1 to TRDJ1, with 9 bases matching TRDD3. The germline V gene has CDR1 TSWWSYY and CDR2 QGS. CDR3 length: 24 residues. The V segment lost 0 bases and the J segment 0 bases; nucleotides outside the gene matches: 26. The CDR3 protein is CALGELVVPTRGYARSRYTDKLIF. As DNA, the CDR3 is TGTGCTCTTGGGGAACTAGTAGTTCCTACTCGGGGATACGCTCGCAGCCGGTACACCGATAAACTCATCTTT.

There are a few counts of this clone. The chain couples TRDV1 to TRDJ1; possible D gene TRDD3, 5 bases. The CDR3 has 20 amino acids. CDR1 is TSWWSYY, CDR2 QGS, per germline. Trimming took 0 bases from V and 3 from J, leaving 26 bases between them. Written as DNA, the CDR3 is TGTGCTCTTGGGGAACTACTGAAAGGTCCTGAGGATATTGGGTCCGATAAACTCATCTTT. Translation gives CALGELLKGPEDIGSDKLIF.

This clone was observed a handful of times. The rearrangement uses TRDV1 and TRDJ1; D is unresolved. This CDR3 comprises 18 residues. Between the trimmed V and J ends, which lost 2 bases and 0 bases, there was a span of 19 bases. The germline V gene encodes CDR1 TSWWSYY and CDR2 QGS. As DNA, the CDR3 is TGTGCTCTTGGGGAAAGTGGCCGCGCCAGCCATTACACCGATAAACTCATCTTT. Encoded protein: CALGESGRASHYTDKLIF.

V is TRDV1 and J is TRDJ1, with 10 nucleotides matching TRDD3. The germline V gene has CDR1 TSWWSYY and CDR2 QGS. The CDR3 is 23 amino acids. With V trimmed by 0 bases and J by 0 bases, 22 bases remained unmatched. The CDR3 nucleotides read TGTGCTCTTGGGGAACTTAGCCCGTTTTTGGGGGATACATGGGGGATGTACACCGATAAACTCATCTTT. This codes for CALGELSPFLGDTWGMYTDKLIF.

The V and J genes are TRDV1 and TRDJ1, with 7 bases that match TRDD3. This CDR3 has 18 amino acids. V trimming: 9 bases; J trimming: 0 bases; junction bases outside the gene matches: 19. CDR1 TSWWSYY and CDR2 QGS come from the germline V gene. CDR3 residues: CALGIQGAGDLYTDKLIF. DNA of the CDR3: TGTGCTCTCGGGATCCAGGGGGCGGGGGATTTGTACACCGATAAACTCATCTTT.

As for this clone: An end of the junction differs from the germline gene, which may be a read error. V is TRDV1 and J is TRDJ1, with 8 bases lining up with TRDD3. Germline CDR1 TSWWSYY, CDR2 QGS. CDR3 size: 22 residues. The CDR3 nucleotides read TGTGCTCTTGGGGAACGATCGCTAGTCGGGAGTACTGGGGGGAAGTACACCAATAAACTCATCTTT. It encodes CALGERSLVGSTGGKYTNKLIF.

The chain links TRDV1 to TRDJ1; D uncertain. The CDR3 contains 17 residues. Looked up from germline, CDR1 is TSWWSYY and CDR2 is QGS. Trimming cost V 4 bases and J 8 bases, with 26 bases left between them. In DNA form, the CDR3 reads TGTGCTCTTGGGGGCTACGTAGAGGTATTGGTTGGGACAAAACTCATCTTT. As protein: CALGGYVEVLVGTKLIF.

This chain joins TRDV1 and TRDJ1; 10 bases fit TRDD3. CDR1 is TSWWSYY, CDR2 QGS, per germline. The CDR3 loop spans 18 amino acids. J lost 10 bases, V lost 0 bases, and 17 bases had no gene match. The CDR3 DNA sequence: TGTGCTCTTGGGGAACTAGTCCATTTTAAAAGGGGGATACGCGTACTCATCTTT. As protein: CALGELVHFKRGIRVLIF.

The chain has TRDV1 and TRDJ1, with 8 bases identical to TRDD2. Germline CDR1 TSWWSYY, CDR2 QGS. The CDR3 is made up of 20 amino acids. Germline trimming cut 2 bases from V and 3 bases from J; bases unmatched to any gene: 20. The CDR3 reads CALGEFLPTNWGFGPDKLIF. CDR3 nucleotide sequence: TGTGCTCTTGGGGAATTTCTTCCTACGAATTGGGGGTTTGGTCCCGATAAACTCATCTTT.

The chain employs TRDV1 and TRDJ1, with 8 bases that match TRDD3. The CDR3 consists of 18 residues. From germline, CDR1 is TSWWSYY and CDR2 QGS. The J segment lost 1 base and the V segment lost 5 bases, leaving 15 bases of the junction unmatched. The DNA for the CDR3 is TGTGCTCTTGGGACCCTGGAGCTATACTGGGGGCTCACCGATAAACTCATCTTT. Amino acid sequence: CALGTLELYWGLTDKLIF.

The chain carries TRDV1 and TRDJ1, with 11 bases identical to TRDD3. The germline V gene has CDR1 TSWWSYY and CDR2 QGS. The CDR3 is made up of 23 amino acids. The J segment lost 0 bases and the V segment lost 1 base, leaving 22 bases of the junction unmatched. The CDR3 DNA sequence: TGTGCTCTTGGGGAACCTGACCTTCCCTTACTGGGGGATAGAGCCCTGTACACCGATAAACTCATCTTT. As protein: CALGEPDLPLLGDRALYTDKLIF.

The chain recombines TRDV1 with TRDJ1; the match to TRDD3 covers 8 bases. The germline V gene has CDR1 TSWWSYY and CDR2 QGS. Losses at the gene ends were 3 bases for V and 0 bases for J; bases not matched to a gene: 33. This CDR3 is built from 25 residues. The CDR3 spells CALGEGLDIMRDTQSGLPYTDKLIF. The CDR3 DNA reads TGTGCTCTTGGGGAGGGGTTGGACATCATGAGGGATACGCAGTCCGGGTTGCCGTACACCGATAAACTCATCTTT.

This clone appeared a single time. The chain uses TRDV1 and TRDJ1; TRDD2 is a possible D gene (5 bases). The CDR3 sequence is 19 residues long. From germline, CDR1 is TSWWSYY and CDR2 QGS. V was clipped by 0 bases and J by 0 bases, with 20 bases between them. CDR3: CALGELPYAPPLYTDKLIF. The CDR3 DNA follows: TGTGCTCTTGGGGAACTACCCTACGCCCCCCCTTTGTACACCGATAAACTCATCTTT.

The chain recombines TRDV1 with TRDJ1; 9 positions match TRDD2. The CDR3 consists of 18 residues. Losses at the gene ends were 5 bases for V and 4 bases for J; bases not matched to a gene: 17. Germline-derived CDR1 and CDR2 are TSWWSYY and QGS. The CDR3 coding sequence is TGTGCTCTTGGGAACCTAGGCCTTCCTACTGGGGACGGCGATAAACTCATCTTT. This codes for CALGNLGLPTGDGDKLIF.

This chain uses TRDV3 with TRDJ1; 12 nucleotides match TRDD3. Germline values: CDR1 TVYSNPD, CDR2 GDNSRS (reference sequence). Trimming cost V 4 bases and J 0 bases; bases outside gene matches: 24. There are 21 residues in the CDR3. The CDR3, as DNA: TGTGCCTCCTCAGGCCTTCCGAACCGTTATCTGGGGGATACGCACACCGATAAACTCATCTTT. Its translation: CASSGLPNRYLGDTHTDKLIF.

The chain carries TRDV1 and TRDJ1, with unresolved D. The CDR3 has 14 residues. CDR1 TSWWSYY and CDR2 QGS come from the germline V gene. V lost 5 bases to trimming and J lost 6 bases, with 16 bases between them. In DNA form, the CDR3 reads TGTGCTCTTGGGTATACCAGGGCTACCCATAAACTCATCTTT. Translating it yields CALGYTRATHKLIF.

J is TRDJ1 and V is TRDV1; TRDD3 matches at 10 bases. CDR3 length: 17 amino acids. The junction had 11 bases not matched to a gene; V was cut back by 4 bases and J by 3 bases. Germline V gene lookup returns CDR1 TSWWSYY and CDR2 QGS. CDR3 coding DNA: TGTGCTCTTGGGGGAATAACTGGGGGATGGGAGCCCGATAAACTCATCTTT. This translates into CALGGITGGWEPDKLIF.

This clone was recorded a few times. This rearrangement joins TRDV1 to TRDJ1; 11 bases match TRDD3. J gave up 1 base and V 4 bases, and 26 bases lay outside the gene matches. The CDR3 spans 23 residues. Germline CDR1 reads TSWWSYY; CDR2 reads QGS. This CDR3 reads CALGVPWGRMGDTPRRRTDKLIF. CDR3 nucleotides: TGTGCTCTTGGGGTTCCCTGGGGTAGAATGGGGGATACGCCCCGTCGACGCACCGATAAACTCATCTTT.

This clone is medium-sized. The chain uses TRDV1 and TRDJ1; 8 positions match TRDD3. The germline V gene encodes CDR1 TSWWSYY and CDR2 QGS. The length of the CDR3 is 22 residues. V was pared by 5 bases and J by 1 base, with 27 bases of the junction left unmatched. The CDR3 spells CALGKSYSEGTGGSDVTDKLIF. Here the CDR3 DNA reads TGTGCTCTTGGGAAGTCCTACTCGGAGGGGACTGGGGGTTCAGACGTCACCGATAAACTCATCTTT.

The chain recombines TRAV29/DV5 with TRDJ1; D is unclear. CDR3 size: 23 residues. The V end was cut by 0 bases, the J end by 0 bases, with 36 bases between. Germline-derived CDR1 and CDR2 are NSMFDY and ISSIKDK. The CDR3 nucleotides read TGTGCAGCAAGCGCAATTAGGAATGTTCGTCCCGACCCTAACGGGAAAAACACCGATAAACTCATCTTT. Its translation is CAASAIRNVRPDPNGKNTDKLIF.

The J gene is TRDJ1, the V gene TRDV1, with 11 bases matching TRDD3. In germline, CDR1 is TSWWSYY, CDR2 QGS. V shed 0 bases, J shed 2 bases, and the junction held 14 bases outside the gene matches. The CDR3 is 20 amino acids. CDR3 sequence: CALGELVPPLLGDTTDKLIF. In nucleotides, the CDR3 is TGTGCTCTTGGGGAACTAGTTCCTCCTCTTCTGGGGGATACTACCGATAAACTCATCTTT.

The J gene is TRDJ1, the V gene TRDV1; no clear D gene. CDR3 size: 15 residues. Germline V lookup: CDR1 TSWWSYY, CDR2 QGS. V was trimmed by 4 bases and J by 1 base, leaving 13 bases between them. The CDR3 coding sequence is TGTGCTCTTGGGGCCCACCGGGACCCCACCGATAAACTCATCTTT. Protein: CALGAHRDPTDKLIF.

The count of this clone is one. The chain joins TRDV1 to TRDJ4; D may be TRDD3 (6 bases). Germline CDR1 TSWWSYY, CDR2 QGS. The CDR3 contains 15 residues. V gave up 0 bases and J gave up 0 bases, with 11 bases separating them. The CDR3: CALGELGGAARPLIF. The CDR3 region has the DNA TGTGCTCTTGGGGAACTCGGGGGAGCAGCCAGACCCCTGATCTTT.

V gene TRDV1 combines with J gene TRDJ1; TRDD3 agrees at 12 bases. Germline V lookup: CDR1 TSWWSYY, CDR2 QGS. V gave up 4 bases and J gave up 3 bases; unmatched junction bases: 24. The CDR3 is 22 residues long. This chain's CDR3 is CALGGKKTSNSLLGDTADKLIF. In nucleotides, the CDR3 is TGTGCTCTTGGGGGAAAGAAGACTTCCAATTCCCTGCTGGGGGATACGGCCGATAAACTCATCTTT.

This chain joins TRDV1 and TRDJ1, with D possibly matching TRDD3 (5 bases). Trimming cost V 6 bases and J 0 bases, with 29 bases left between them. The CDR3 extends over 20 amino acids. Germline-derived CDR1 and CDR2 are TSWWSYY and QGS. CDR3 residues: CALGAKTRPFGVLYTDKLIF. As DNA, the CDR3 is TGTGCTCTTGGAGCTAAGACACGGCCCTTTGGGGTTTTGTACACCGATAAACTCATCTTT.